Each of the 29 T cell receptor beta chains below was sequenced from the same sample in a study of blood T cell repertoires in COVID-19. Some clones are missing from TCRdb's copy, which holds only in-frame ones; the method was immunoSEQ multiplex PCR. The sample shows roughly 380,000 clones, about four fifths of them seen only once. The sequenced sample consisted of peripheral blood. These receptors were taken from a human donor with acute or convalescent COVID-19. The donor label of this sample is uncertain.

The DNA for the CDR3 is TGTGCCAGCAGCCAGGGACAGCAAGAGACCCAGTACTTC. Translating gives CASSQGQQETQYF. J is TRBJ2-5 and V is TRBV5-8; the match to TRBD1 covers 7 bases. Looked up from germline, CDR1 is SGHTS and CDR2 is YDEGEE. Germline trimming cut 4 bases from V and 2 bases from J; bases unmatched to any gene: 2. The CDR3 is made up of 13 amino acids.

This chain connects TRBV7-8 to TRBJ1-4, with 8 bases lining up with TRBD1. CDR1 and CDR2 from the germline V gene are SGHVS and FQNEAQ. The CDR3 sequence is 15 residues long. Germline trimming cut 7 bases from V and 5 bases from J; bases unmatched to any gene: 9. The CDR3 DNA reads as TGTGCCAGCACCCCCAGGACAGGGTGGAATGAAAAACTGTTTTTT. It encodes CASTPRTGWNEKLFF.

This clone was recorded at least ten times. V usage is TRBV30 and J usage is TRBJ1-2, with 7 bases that match TRBD1. The CDR3 covers 13 residues. The ends lost 4 bases at V and 2 bases at J; junction bases unmatched: 4. Germline V lookup: CDR1 GTSNPN, CDR2 SVGIG (reference sequence). The CDR3 region has the DNA TGTGCCTGGACCCCGGGACAGAACTATGGCTACACCTTC. Amino acids: CAWTPGQNYGYTF.

This clone was recorded once. The V and J genes are TRBV18 and TRBJ1-5, with unresolved D. CDR3 length equals 16 residues. Germline CDR1 KGHSH, CDR2 LQKENI. V lost 3 bases and J 5 bases, leaving 17 bases between the germline ends. CDR3 region: CASSPRVEAGYQPQHF. In DNA form, the CDR3 reads TGTGCCAGCTCACCCCGGGTTGAAGCGGGGTATCAGCCCCAGCATTTT.

This clone was seen only once. The rearrangement links TRBV19 to TRBJ2-7; TRBD2 might be the D (5 bases). Trimming shortened V by 4 bases and J by 1 base, and 17 bases separated the two germline ends. This CDR3 has 16 residues. Germline CDR1 and CDR2: LNHDA and SQIVND (reference sequence). The CDR3, as DNA: TGTGCCAGTAGTAGAGGTCTGAGCGGCGAATCCTACGAGCAGTACTTC. Translating it yields CASSRGLSGESYEQYF.

This clone was picked up a small number of times. The chain carries TRBV7-2 and TRBJ1-2; D is unclear. Germline V CDR1 and CDR2: SGHTA, FQGNSA. The CDR3 loop spans 15 amino acids. With 1 base removed from V and 4 bases from J, the gap between germline ends came to 13 bases. The CDR3 reads CASSLVVGGFYGYTF. CDR3 bases: TGTGCCAGCAGCTTAGTGGTCGGCGGGTTCTATGGCTACACCTTC.

The J gene is TRBJ2-3, the V gene TRBV9; D is unresolved. Germline V lookup: CDR1 SGDLS, CDR2 YYNGEE. This CDR3 contains 14 residues. Trimming left V 4 bases short and J 3 bases short, with 12 bases between. The CDR3 region is CASSPPGYTDTQYF. DNA for the CDR3: TGTGCCAGCAGCCCCCCCGGGTATACAGATACGCAGTATTTT. The whole variable domain, filled in from reference TRBV9 and TRBJ2-3, reads DSGVTQTPKHLITATGQRVTLRCSPRSGDLSVYWYQQSLDQGLQFLIQYYNGEERAKGNILERFSAQQFPDLHSELNLSSLELGDSALYFCASSPPGYTDTQYFGPGTRLTVL.

This chain connects TRBV5-6 to TRBJ1-2, with 8 bases matching TRBD1. Germline trimming cut 4 bases from V and 4 bases from J; bases unmatched to any gene: 9. The CDR3 loop spans 15 amino acids. The germline V gene encodes CDR1 SGHDT and CDR2 YYEEEE. Here the CDR3 reads CASSILPGQVYGYTF. The CDR3 nucleotides are TGTGCCAGCAGCATACTTCCGGGACAGGTCTATGGCTACACCTTC.

This clone was found once. The V call is TRBV6-1, the J call TRBJ2-5; 8 nucleotides match TRBD1. Germline assignment: CDR1 MNHNS and CDR2 SASEGT. The CDR3 is made up of 16 amino acids. Trimming removed 0 bases from V and 5 bases from J; junction bases left unmatched: 8. The CDR3 spells CASSEAFGRGQETQYF. The CDR3 DNA is TGTGCCAGCAGTGAAGCCTTCGGCAGGGGGCAGGAGACCCAGTACTTC.

The chain has TRBV6-5 and TRBJ1-5; a weak D match, TRBD1 (6 bases). The germline V and J ends were trimmed by 0 bases and 0 bases, with 9 bases remaining between them. Per the germline V gene, CDR1 is MNHEY and CDR2 is SVGAGI. The length of the CDR3 is 16 residues. The CDR3 DNA follows: TGTGCCAGCAGTTACTCAGGCAGGGGTAGCAATCAGCCCCAGCATTTT. Protein: CASSYSGRGSNQPQHF.

This chain connects TRBV7-9 to TRBJ1-2, with TRBD1 matching over 8 bases. Germline-derived CDR1 and CDR2 are SEHNR and FQNEAQ (reference sequence). Trimming took 4 bases from V and 0 from J; bases not matched to a gene: 7. CDR3 length: 16 residues. Here the CDR3 DNA reads TGTGCCAGCAGCTCAGCCCGGACAGGGACTAACTATGGCTACACCTTC. It is translated as CASSSARTGTNYGYTF.

V gene TRBV28 combines with J gene TRBJ1-2; TRBD1 aligns across 7 bases. The CDR3 has 16 amino acids. Germline trimming cut 4 bases from V and 9 bases from J; bases unmatched to any gene: 17. Germline V gene data show CDR1 as MDHEN and CDR2 as SYDVKM. CDR3 sequence reads: CASSSSRDPGGRSYTF. In nucleotides, the CDR3 is TGTGCCAGCAGTTCATCCCGGGACCCAGGGGGGAGGAGCTACACCTTC.

The chain joins TRBV6-5 to TRBJ1-5, with D possibly TRBD1 on 5 matching bases. Between the trimmed V and J ends, which lost 6 bases and 4 bases, there was a span of 16 bases. CDR3 length: 15 residues. Germline V gene sequence: CDR1 MNHEY, CDR2 SVGAGI. The CDR3 bases are TGTGCCAGCAGGATCCAGGGAAGGGCGAATCAGCCCCAGCATTTT. Its protein is CASRIQGRANQPQHF.

This chain joins TRBV11-2 and TRBJ1-2; D might be TRBD1 (6 bases). The CDR3 is made up of 14 amino acids. V was trimmed by 1 base and J by 8 bases, leaving 14 bases between them. CDR1 is SGHAT, CDR2 FQNNGV, per germline. CDR3: CASSLVRGKAGYTF. As DNA, the CDR3 is TGTGCCAGCAGCTTAGTTAGGGGGAAGGCGGGCTACACCTTC. Full variable domain (remainder filled in from reference TRBV11-2 and TRBJ1-2): EAGVAQSPRYKIIEKRQSVAFWCNPISGHATLYWYQQILGQGPKLLIQFQNNGVVDDSQLPKDRFSAERLKGVDSTLKIQPAKLEDSAVYLCASSLVRGKAGYTFGSGTRLTVV.

The genes are TRBV30 and TRBJ2-3, with D possibly matching TRBD1 (6 bases). The CDR3 is 15 amino acids. Germline V gene sequence: CDR1 GTSNPN, CDR2 SVGIG (reference sequence). Trimming took 4 bases from V and 1 from J, leaving 15 bases between them. As DNA, the CDR3 is TGTGCCTGGACCCTTGACAGGCGAGGCACAGATACGCAGTATTTT. It specifies CAWTLDRRGTDTQYF.

V and J are TRBV5-1 and TRBJ1-5; D not certain. V lost 3 bases and J lost 2, with 6 bases in between. The V gene's germline CDR1 is SGHRS and CDR2 YFSETQ. The CDR3 covers 13 residues. The CDR3, as DNA: TGCGCCAGCAGCTCCGAGGGCAATCAGCCCCAGCATTTT. It encodes CASSSEGNQPQHF.

The genes are TRBV28 and TRBJ2-5, with TRBD1 identical over 11 bases. The CDR3 consists of 16 residues. The germline CDR1 and CDR2 sequences are MDHEN and SYDVKM. V dropped 5 bases and J dropped 3; count of bases not matched to a gene: 8. The DNA for the CDR3 is TGTGCCAGCAGTCTGGACAGGGGGCGCTTCGAAGAGACCCAGTACTTC. Amino acid sequence: CASSLDRGRFEETQYF.

The chain links TRBV18 to TRBJ1-1, with 8 bases lining up with TRBD1. In germline, CDR1 is KGHSH, CDR2 LQKENI. The CDR3 extends over 14 amino acids. The trim removed 3 bases at V and 4 bases at J, leaving 4 bases unmatched. CDR3 coding DNA: TGTGCCAGCTCACCTTCACAGGGGGTCACTGAAGCTTTCTTT. Translation: CASSPSQGVTEAFF.

The chain has TRBV29-1 and TRBJ2-4; 7 nucleotides line up with TRBD1. CDR3 length: 14 residues. J gave up 3 bases and V 7 bases, and 9 bases lay outside the gene matches. The V gene's germline CDR1 is SQVTM and CDR2 ANQGSEA. The CDR3 bases are TGCAGCGCTGCCCCCGGGACAGTCAAAAACATTCAGTACTTC. This gives the protein CSAAPGTVKNIQYF.

The CDR3 sequence is CASSVAGADTEAFF. CDR3 DNA sequence: TGTGCCAGCAGCGTAGCAGGGGCGGACACTGAAGCTTTCTTT. The chain carries TRBV9 and TRBJ1-1, with TRBD1 as a possible D gene (6 bases). CDR1 is SGDLS, CDR2 YYNGEE, per germline. This CDR3 contains 14 residues. The V end was cut by 0 bases, the J end by 3 bases, with 9 bases between.

The rearrangement uses TRBV10-2 and TRBJ2-3, with D possibly TRBD2 on 6 matching bases. The CDR3 runs to 16 residues. CDR1 is WSHSY, CDR2 SAAADI, per germline. V was shortened by 10 bases and J by 1 base, with 21 bases between the two germline ends. In DNA, the CDR3 is TGCGCCACCTCACACCCCCGGGAGTCGGGCACAGATACGCAGTATTTT. Amino acid sequence: CATSHPRESGTDTQYF.

The gene calls are TRBV11-1 and TRBJ2-7, with 8 nucleotides matching TRBD1. Trimming cost V 5 bases and J 2 bases; bases outside gene matches: 8. CDR3 length: 15 residues. The germline V gene has CDR1 SGHAT and CDR2 FQDESV (reference sequence). Here the CDR3 DNA reads TGTGCCAGCAGCCGAGGACAGGGCAGGACCTACGAGCAGTACTTC. Its protein product is CASSRGQGRTYEQYF.

The chain uses TRBV28 and TRBJ2-7; D uncertain. V lost 3 bases and J 3 bases, leaving 15 bases between the germline ends. The CDR3 covers 15 residues. Germline-derived CDR1 and CDR2 are MDHEN and SYDVKM. CDR3: CASSLARGFHYEQYF. Here the CDR3 DNA reads TGTGCCAGCAGTTTGGCTCGAGGATTTCACTACGAGCAGTACTTC.

This chain connects TRBV7-9 to TRBJ2-3; 8 nucleotides match TRBD2. The length of the CDR3 is 16 residues. The ends lost 2 bases at V and 5 bases at J; junction bases unmatched: 9. Germline CDR1 SEHNR, CDR2 FQNEAQ (reference sequence). The CDR3 DNA follows: TGTGCCAGCAGCTTAACTCTCGGGCTAGCGGGAGATACGCAGTATTTT. It codes for CASSLTLGLAGDTQYF.

The chain has TRBV7-8 and TRBJ1-1, with D unresolved. V gave up 2 bases and J gave up 4 bases, with 14 bases separating them. The germline CDR1 and CDR2 sequences are SGHVS and FQNEAQ. The CDR3 runs 15 residues. As DNA, the CDR3 is TGTGCCAGCAGCTTATCGGAGGTGGGAATCACTGAAGCTTTCTTT. It translates to CASSLSEVGITEAFF.

This chain uses TRBV6-1 with TRBJ1-2; D is unresolved. The CDR3 has 16 amino acids. Germline CDR1 and CDR2: MNHNS and SASEGT. V lost 3 bases to trimming and J lost 2 bases, with 16 bases between them. The CDR3 protein is CASSELPLAGNYGYTF. DNA of the CDR3: TGTGCCAGCAGTGAGCTCCCCCTGGCAGGAAACTATGGCTACACCTTC.

The gene calls are TRBV19 and TRBJ2-1; TRBD2 might be the D (5 bases). Trimming pared 1 base from V and 2 bases from J, leaving 9 bases between. This CDR3 contains 15 residues. Germline V CDR1 and CDR2: LNHDA, SQIVND (reference sequence). DNA of the CDR3: TGTGCCAGTAGTATAGTCGGGATCCCCTACAATGAGCAGTTCTTC. It yields the protein CASSIVGIPYNEQFF.

V and J are TRBV5-1 and TRBJ1-2, with D maybe TRBD1 (6 bases). The V end lost 6 bases, the J end lost 3 bases, and 24 bases lay between the germline ends. Germline V lookup: CDR1 SGHRS, CDR2 YFSETQ. The CDR3 is 17 residues long. In DNA form, the CDR3 reads TGCGCCAGCACCGTTCCCGTTCAACAGGGCCGACACTATGGCTACACCTTC. Translating gives CASTVPVQQGRHYGYTF.

The CDR3 DNA is TGTGCCAGCAGCTTGGCTAGCGGGGGCGAAGGGGAGCTGTTTTTT. Amino acid sequence: CASSLASGGEGELFF. The rearrangement links TRBV5-5 to TRBJ2-2; TRBD2 matches at 10 bases. Trimming cost V 0 bases and J 8 bases; bases outside gene matches: 4. The CDR3 totals 15 residues. The germline gives CDR1 SGHKS, CDR2 YYEKEE (reference sequence).